This T cell receptor beta chain is from a study of radiotherapy plus CTLA-4 blockade in lung cancer. General observations from the study: Best predicting response, reportedly, were early blood T cell clone dynamics, with interferon-beta. TCR clones originating in tumors grew in number in blood after radiotherapy plus ipilimumab.

The CDR3 consists of 15 residues. Germline loops: CDR1 MNHEY, CDR2 SVGAGI. V was shortened by 0 bases and J by 3 bases, with 11 bases between the two germline ends. Focal radiation and CTLA-4 blockade (ipilimumab) were tested in chemo-refractory metastatic non-small-cell lung cancer patients. Sequencing was performed with immunoSEQ multiplex PCR; in TCRdb, only in-frame clones are kept and a portion is missing. The table lists tens of thousands of clones, around 80% of them singletons. On this clone itself: Its specificity is not known.

Sequencing was performed on peripheral blood, taken from a patient treated with radiotherapy plus ipilimumab. The sequence was collected from a human donor with non-small cell lung cancer who had a complete response to radiotherapy plus ipilimumab. This rearrangement joins TRBV6-5 to TRBJ1-1, with D uncertain. The CDR3 is CASSYSARYDTEAFF. CDR3 in DNA: TGTGCCAGCAGTTACTCGGCCAGATATGACACTGAAGCTTTCTTT.